This T cell receptor beta chain was profiled in a study of shared clonotypes between healthy human individuals. The CDR3 runs to 15 residues. CDR1 is SEHNR and CDR2 is FQNEAQ in the germline V gene (reference sequence). Trimming shortened V by 6 bases and J by 5 bases, and 20 bases separated the two germline ends. This was a deep-level run. Per the authors' pipeline: ImmunoSEQ output lacked quality scores and full-length reads, limiting matched filtering. Assay: immunoSEQ multiplex PCR; the TCRdb copy retains only in-frame clones and omits some. V and J calls and clone size are copied from that table; D and trimming were computed from the DNA. The sample lists 2.5 million or so clones, more than 90% occurring once. There were only Caucasian adults among the donors, and all lived in Nashville, Tennessee.

The specimen was naive CD4+ T cells sorted from blood. The subset is: CD45RA+ positively selected. V and J are TRBV7-9 and TRBJ2-7; the D is unclear. This TCR came from a man between 18 and 29 years old in good health. In nucleotides, the CDR3 is TGTGCCAGCAGGAGCACTAAGGGCGCAGTGCACGAGCAGTACTTC. Protein sequence: CASRSTKGAVHEQYF.